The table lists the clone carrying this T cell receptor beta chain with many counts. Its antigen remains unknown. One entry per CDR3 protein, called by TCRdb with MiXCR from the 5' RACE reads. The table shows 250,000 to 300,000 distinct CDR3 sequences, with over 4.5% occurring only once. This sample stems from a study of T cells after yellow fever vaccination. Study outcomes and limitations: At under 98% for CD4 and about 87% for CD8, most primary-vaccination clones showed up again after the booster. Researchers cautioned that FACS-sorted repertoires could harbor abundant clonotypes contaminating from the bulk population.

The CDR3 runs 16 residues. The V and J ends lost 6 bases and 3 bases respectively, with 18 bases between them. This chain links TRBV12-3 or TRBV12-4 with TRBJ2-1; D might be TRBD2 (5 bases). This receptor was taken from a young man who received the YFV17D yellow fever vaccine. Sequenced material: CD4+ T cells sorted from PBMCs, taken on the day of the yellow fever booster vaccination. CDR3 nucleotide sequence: TGTGCCAGCAGCCTAGCACGACTTATGATCTACAATGAGCAGTTCTTC. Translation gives CASSLARLMIYNEQFF.